Presented here are 2 T cell receptor beta chains from one specimen sequenced in a study of blood T cell repertoires in COVID-19. Produced via immunoSEQ multiplex PCR; TCRdb's table is partial and in-frame only. Here the sample spans 150,000 or so clones, almost 85% being singletons. The sequencing input was peripheral blood. The receptors come from a human donor with acute or convalescent COVID-19. The donor label of this sample is uncertain.

This rearrangement joins TRBV11-2 to TRBJ1-2; 9 nucleotides match TRBD1. V gave up 0 bases and J gave up 7 bases; unmatched junction bases: 6. Germline-derived CDR1 and CDR2 are SGHAT and FQNNGV. The CDR3 extends over 15 amino acids. The CDR3 region is CASSLEDTGGIGYTF. CDR3 DNA sequence: TGTGCCAGCAGCTTAGAAGACACAGGGGGCATTGGCTACACCTTC.

This chain links TRBV5-1 with TRBJ1-6, with a weak D call TRBD1 (5 bases). V gave up 0 bases and J gave up 4 bases, with 14 bases separating them. The CDR3 spans 17 residues. Germline loops: CDR1 SGHRS, CDR2 YFSETQ. In DNA form, the CDR3 reads TGCGCCAGCAGCTTGGCCAAGACAGCAGGTTATAATTCACCCCTCCACTTT. Protein sequence: CASSLAKTAGYNSPLHF.